This record concerns one T cell receptor beta chain sequence. The data are from a study of PD-L1 blockade in urothelial cancer. Study-wide context: Blood underwent analysis 3 weeks (second dose) and 6 weeks after treatment began. Median T cell yield per blood sample was about 150,000 cells.

The CDR3 has 19 residues. J lost 6 bases, V lost 4 bases, and 16 bases had no gene match. The V gene's germline CDR1 is KGHSH and CDR2 LQKENI. This sample's time point: pretreatment peripheral blood. Pretreatment and on-treatment blood mononuclear cell samples were taken, totaling between 1 and 8 time points per patient. Data came from immunoSEQ multiplex PCR; TCRdb stores just in-frame clones and leaves some out. This table has 65,000 to 80,000 clones, 90% appearing once. This sequence originates from a man between 65 and 85 years old with urothelial cancer. The chain has TRBV18 and TRBJ2-1; 12 bases are shared with TRBD2. This specimen was PBMCs, taken around atezolizumab (anti-PD-L1) treatment. The CDR3 protein is CASSHRGTSGSLTGNEQFF. DNA for the CDR3: TGTGCCAGCTCACATCGCGGGACTAGCGGGTCACTCACGGGCAATGAGCAGTTCTTC.